The sequence of this T cell receptor (beta chain) was determined in a study of chemoradiotherapy in HPV16-positive cancers. For the study at large: Candidate HPV-specific clones and shared TCR motifs came from a couple of HPV16-positive patients.

Study-wide results and caveats: The functional HPV-specific definition rests on just two HPV16-positive patients. In HPV16-positive patients, HPV-responsive T-cell expansion tracked better recurrence-free survival.

Of note for this clone: Its antigen is not known.

Per germline, CDR1 SGHTA and CDR2 FQGNSA. The CDR3 length is 15 residues. V was pared by 5 bases and J by 5 bases, with 6 bases of the junction left unmatched. Over chemoradiotherapy, repertoires were sampled more than once. Profiled with immunoSEQ multiplex PCR; TCRdb holds only in-frame clones, not every one. The table lists some 25,000 clones, 94% of them singletons, with roughly 2.8% in the top ten. The TCR originated in a human donor with HPV-associated anogenital cancer. This rearrangement joins TRBV7-2 to TRBJ2-5; 12 nucleotides align to TRBD1. The specimen was taken from a patient who underwent chemoradiotherapy. The CDR3 bases are TGTGCCAGCAGCCCCGGGACAGGGGGCTGGGAGACCCAGTACTTC. This encodes CASSPGTGGWETQYF.